This is a list of T cell receptor beta chains from one sample in a study of human T cells and chemical hapten exposure. TCRdb used MiXCR to reprocess the RACE reads, holding one entry per CDR3 protein. Of around 360,000 distinct CDR3 sequences listed, about 6% are singletons. The source was whole blood, collected in connection with sensitization to the hapten diphenylcyclopropenone (DPC). The receptors were gathered from a woman between 18 and 29 years old with alopecia areata. Some clones in this sample may be carry-over from other donors' samples. The CDR3 runs from the conserved cysteine through the conserved F or W. D genes are given only for firm matches. Clone size is stated in some rows and not others, as once, few, many or a class when expanded.

V,J,size,D,CDR3,DNA
TRBV10-3,TRBJ2-5,few,TRBD2,CAISGSAGGTQETQYF,TGTGCCATCAGCGGATCGGCGGGGGGTACTCAAGAGACCCAGTACTTC
TRBV6-5,TRBJ1-6,many,TRBD1,CASSYSGTDNSPLHF,TGTGCCAGCAGTTACTCCGGGACAGATAATTCACCCCTCCACTTT
TRBV12-5,TRBJ1-1,many,TRBD1,CASGRSSGGLMNTEAFF,TGTGCTAGTGGCCGTTCCTCAGGGGGCTTAATGAACACTGAAGCTTTCTTT
TRBV4-2,TRBJ2-2,few,-,CASSGGVDTGELFF,TGTGCCAGCAGCGGCGGTGTTGACACCGGGGAGCTGTTTTTT
TRBV3-1,TRBJ2-3,-,TRBD2,CASSQTSGGASADTQYF,TGTGCCAGCAGCCAGACTAGCGGGGGGGCCTCTGCAGATACGCAGTATTTT
TRBV29-1,TRBJ2-3,many,TRBD1,CSVEPKGASTDTQYF,TGCAGCGTTGAACCTAAGGGGGCTAGCACAGATACGCAGTATTTT
TRBV29-1,TRBJ2-4,-,TRBD2,CGTSGGANIQYF,TGCGGGACTAGCGGGGGGGCGAACATTCAGTACTTC
TRBV7-9,TRBJ1-5,few,TRBD1,CASSLGQGGPNSNQPQHF,TGTGCCAGCAGCTTAGGCCAGGGGGGCCCAAATAGCAATCAGCCCCAGCATTTT
TRBV4-2,TRBJ1-6,few,-,CASSPRGAGYNSPLHF,TGTGCCAGCAGCCCCAGGGGCGCCGGGTATAATTCACCCCTCCACTTT
TRBV9,TRBJ1-1,many,TRBD1,CASSGQGAGTEAFF,TGTGCCAGCAGCGGACAGGGGGCGGGCACTGAAGCTTTCTTT
TRBV29-1,TRBJ1-1,many,-,CSVEGGSLNTEAFF,TGCAGCGTTGAAGGGGGCAGCTTGAACACTGAAGCTTTCTTT
TRBV10-3,TRBJ1-1,few,-,CAISGVGGDTEAFF,TGTGCCATCAGTGGTGTAGGGGGGGACACTGAAGCTTTCTTT
TRBV20-1,TRBJ1-1,many,-,CSARAEGRGTEAFF,TGCAGTGCTAGGGCCGAGGGTCGAGGCACTGAAGCTTTCTTT
TRBV28,TRBJ1-1,-,TRBD1,CASSLRGTVNTEAFF,TGTGCCAGCAGTTTACGCGGGACAGTGAACACTGAAGCTTTCTTT
TRBV9,TRBJ2-3,few,TRBD1,CASSVDPSQGGTDTQYF,TGTGCCAGCAGCGTAGACCCATCACAGGGGGGCACAGATACGCAGTATTTT
TRBV6-4,TRBJ2-6,-,-,CASSRGASGANVLTF,TGTGCCAGCAGTCGAGGCGCGTCTGGGGCCAACGTCCTGACTTTC
TRBV4-2,TRBJ1-4,-,-,CASSQGANREDWFFEKLFF,TGTGCCAGCAGCCAAGGGGCTAACAGGGAAGATTGGTTCTTTGAAAAACTGTTTTTT
TRBV12-3/TRBV12-4,TRBJ2-3,few,-,CASTRIPTDTQYF,TGTGCCAGCACCCGGATACCCACAGATACGCAGTATTTT
TRBV5-6,TRBJ2-5,few,-,CASSELDSGTQYF,TGTGCCAGCAGCGAACTAGACTCAGGGACCCAGTACTTC
TRBV4-3,TRBJ2-7,few,TRBD1,CASSPRTGGFSEQYF,TGCGCCAGCAGCCCACGGACAGGGGGTTTTAGCGAGCAGTACTTC
TRBV6-2/TRBV6-3,TRBJ2-3,-,-,CASSRLGDTDTQYF,TGTGCCAGCAGCCGACTGGGAGACACAGATACGCAGTATTTT
TRBV6-2/TRBV6-3,TRBJ1-6,few,-,CASSSTWSGYNSPLHF,TGTGCCAGCAGCTCCACCTGGTCGGGCTATAATTCACCCCTCCACTTT
TRBV6-5,TRBJ1-1,many,TRBD1,CASSYGQGMNTEAFF,TGTGCCAGCAGTTATGGACAGGGAATGAACACTGAAGCTTTCTTT
TRBV20-1,TRBJ2-7,few,TRBD1,CSAPGQGFRTMNEQYF,TGCAGTGCCCCGGGACAGGGGTTCCGTACTATGAACGAGCAGTACTTC
TRBV11-2,TRBJ1-4,few,-,CASSGDRKPNEKLFF,TGTGCCAGCAGCGGGGACCGTAAACCGAATGAAAAACTGTTTTTT
TRBV20-1,TRBJ2-3,many,-,CSASRETDTQYF,TGCAGTGCCAGCAGGGAGACAGATACGCAGTATTTT
TRBV6-2/TRBV6-3,TRBJ2-3,many,-,CASSFGLSDTQYF,TGTGCCAGCAGTTTCGGACTCTCAGATACGCAGTATTTT
TRBV6-1,TRBJ2-7,-,TRBD2,CASSENSGGYEQYF,TGTGCCAGCAGTGAAAATAGCGGGGGCTACGAGCAGTACTTC
TRBV20-1,TRBJ2-2,-,TRBD1,CSARRQGWNTGELFF,TGCAGTGCTCGGAGACAGGGCTGGAACACCGGGGAGCTGTTTTTT